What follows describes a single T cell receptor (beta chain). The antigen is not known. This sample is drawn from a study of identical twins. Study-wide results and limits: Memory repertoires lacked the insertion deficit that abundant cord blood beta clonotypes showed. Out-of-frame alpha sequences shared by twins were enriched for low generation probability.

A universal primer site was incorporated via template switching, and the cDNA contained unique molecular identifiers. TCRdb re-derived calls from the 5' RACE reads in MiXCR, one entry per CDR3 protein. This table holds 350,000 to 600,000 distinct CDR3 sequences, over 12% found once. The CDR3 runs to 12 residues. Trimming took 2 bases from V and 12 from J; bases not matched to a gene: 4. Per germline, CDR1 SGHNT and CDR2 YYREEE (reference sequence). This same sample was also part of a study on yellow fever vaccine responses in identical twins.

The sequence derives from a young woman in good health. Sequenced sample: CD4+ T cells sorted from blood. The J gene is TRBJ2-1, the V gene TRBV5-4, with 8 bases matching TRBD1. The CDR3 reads CASSFSGQGQFF. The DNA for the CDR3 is TGTGCCAGCAGCTTCTCAGGACAGGGGCAGTTCTTC. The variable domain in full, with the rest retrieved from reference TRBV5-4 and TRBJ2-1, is ETGVTQSPTHLIKTRGQQVTLRCSSQSGHNTVSWYQQALGQGPQFIFQYYREEENGRGNFPPRFSGLQFPNYSSELNVNALELDDSALYLCASSFSGQGQFFGPGTRLTVL.